Sequencing of this TCR beta chain was carried out in a study of vaccination and CD4 T cells after COVID-19. Study-wide context: Researchers treated cells with overlapping spike peptides taken from SARS-CoV-2, HCoV-NL63, HCoV-OC43 and HCoV-229E.

As regards this clonotype: Antigen specificity is unknown.

At the Johns Hopkins FTIC core, DNA taken from cultured CD4+ T cells was sequenced by way of the Oncomine TCR Beta short-read assay. From the PCR reads, TCRdb called clonotypes with MiXCR, one entry per CDR3 protein. The sample shows more than 20,000 distinct CDR3 sequences, about 39% of them seen only once. Indicated treatment: approximately 9-day PBMC culture with coronavirus spike peptide pools or control peptides (ViraFEST assay). This CDR3 has 12 residues. V was pared by 3 bases and J by 6 bases, with 6 bases between. Germline V CDR1 and CDR2: KGHDR, SFDVKD. V usage is TRBV24-1 and J usage is TRBJ2-3; D is undetermined. This clonotype originated in a human donor who had recovered from COVID-19. Sample: CD4+ T cells from blood, cultured in vitro, taken before SARS-CoV-2 vaccination. CDR3 sequence: CATSDRLDTQYF. CDR3 sequence (DNA): TGTGCCACCAGTGATCGCCTCGATACGCAGTATTTT.